The clone carrying this T cell receptor beta chain was counted between two and nine times. Germline V CDR1 and CDR2: MNHEY, SMNVEV (reference sequence). The CDR3 is made up of 14 amino acids. V lost 4 bases and J 7 bases, leaving 13 bases between the germline ends. The record originates from a study of blood T cells in healthy people across ages. Next came a second PCR, run for roughly 6 to 11 cycles, which used a sample-barcoded 5' primer along with a J-beta primer mix. TCRdb reprocessed the 5' RACE reads with MiXCR, giving one entry per CDR3 protein. The repertoire holds around 1.5 million distinct CDR3 sequences, with roughly 40% as singletons.

The source material was blood. V and J are TRBV27 and TRBJ1-4; maybe TRBD1 (5 bases). This clonotype originated in a young woman in good health. The CDR3: CASSSAGSGEKLFF. The DNA of the CDR3 is TGTGCCAGCAGTTCCGCAGGGTCAGGTGAAAAACTGTTTTTT.